The T cell receptor (beta chain) under discussion was sequenced for a study of T cells after posttransplantation cyclophosphamide. Sequencing was performed with immunoSEQ multiplex PCR; in TCRdb, only in-frame clones are kept and a portion is missing. The repertoire holds roughly 8,600 clones, roughly 88% seen once, with about 1.2% in the top ten. Cyclophosphamide on days +3 and +4 followed busulfan-fludarabine conditioning and a marrow graft. The CDR3 length is 15 residues. Germline assignment: CDR1 SGHAT and CDR2 FQNNGV. J gave up 7 bases and V 1 base, and 8 bases lay outside the gene matches. This specimen was CD4+ T cells sorted from blood, taken less than 1,500 days after allogeneic stem cell transplant with posttransplant cyclophosphamide. The chain joins TRBV11-2 to TRBJ2-7, with TRBD2 matching over 9 bases. This sequence was found in a female patient aged 50-59 years who received an allogeneic stem cell transplant from a related donor, was CMV-positive, and had no GVHD. Some T cells may be supplied by the graft donor. CDR3 in DNA: TGTGCCAGCAGCTTAGCGGTTAGCGGGAGTGGAGAGCAGTACTTC. Translated, it gives CASSLAVSGSGEQYF.